Each of the 7 T cell receptor beta chains below was sequenced from the same sample in a study of blood T cell repertoires in COVID-19. Assay: immunoSEQ multiplex PCR; the TCRdb copy retains only in-frame clones and omits some. The sample gives about 98,000 clones, more than 65% of which show up once; roughly 10% is in the top ten. What was sequenced was peripheral blood. These TCRs come from a woman aged 80 or over with acute or convalescent COVID-19.

In its sample, this clone was seen a few times. The chain combines TRBV11-3 with TRBJ2-5, with a possible D match to TRBD2 (6 bases). V lost 5 bases, J lost 5 bases, and 18 bases lay in between. The CDR3 sequence is 15 residues long. CDR1 and CDR2 from the germline V gene are SGHNT and YENEEA. Here the CDR3 reads CASSEGLRVGETQYF. DNA of the CDR3: TGTGCCAGCAGCGAGGGACTGCGGGTTGGGGAGACCCAGTACTTC.

CDR3 region: CASSSADSPLHF. CDR3 DNA sequence: TGTGCCAGTAGCTCCGCAGATTCACCCCTCCACTTT. The rearrangement links TRBV19 to TRBJ1-6, with D hard to call. Trimming took off 6 bases at V and 8 bases at J, with 8 bases between the two ends. There are 12 residues in the CDR3. CDR1 and CDR2 from the germline V gene are LNHDA and SQIVND (reference sequence).

The chain combines TRBV6-6 with TRBJ1-6, with 7 bases that match TRBD1. Germline lookup yields CDR1 MNHNY and CDR2 SVGAGI (reference sequence). This CDR3 has 14 amino acids. Germline trimming cut 8 bases from V and 8 bases from J; bases unmatched to any gene: 9. CDR3 residues: CASQYRGKDSPLHF. The CDR3 coding sequence is TGTGCCAGCCAATACAGGGGTAAGGATTCACCCCTCCACTTT.

In its sample, this clone was seen a few times. The gene calls are TRBV2 and TRBJ1-3; D is possibly TRBD1 (6 bases). V was cut by 7 bases and J by 0 bases, with 10 bases left in between. Germline assignment: CDR1 SNHLY and CDR2 FYNNEI. The CDR3 runs 14 residues. This chain's CDR3 is CASKIQGSGNTIYF. In DNA form, the CDR3 reads TGTGCCAGCAAGATACAGGGCTCTGGAAACACCATATATTTT.

A few counts support this clone. V gene TRBV5-6 combines with J gene TRBJ2-2; no definite D call. There are 14 residues in the CDR3. The V gene lost 4 bases and the J gene lost 6 bases, with 13 bases spanning the gap. From germline, CDR1 is SGHDT and CDR2 YYEEEE. CDR3 amino acids: CASSPRLQAGELFF. The CDR3 bases are TGTGCCAGCAGCCCGAGACTCCAAGCCGGGGAGCTGTTTTTT.

The chain joins TRBV25-1 to TRBJ1-2, with 9 nucleotides matching TRBD1. Germline V gene sequence: CDR1 MGHDK, CDR2 SYGVNS. The J segment lost 5 bases and the V segment lost 5 bases, leaving 12 bases of the junction unmatched. The CDR3 extends over 16 amino acids. CDR3 coding DNA: TGTGCCAGCAGTCATACCCCCGGACAGGGGAGGTATGGCTACACCTTC. It translates to CASSHTPGQGRYGYTF.

This chain uses TRBV11-1 with TRBJ1-2; the D gene is possibly TRBD1 (5 bases). The length of the CDR3 is 14 residues. Germline lookup yields CDR1 SGHAT and CDR2 FQDESV (reference sequence). Trimming shortened V by 3 bases and J by 7 bases, and 15 bases separated the two germline ends. CDR3 protein: CASSLGTGTFGYTF. The CDR3 DNA is TGTGCCAGCAGCTTGGGTACAGGTACTTTTGGCTACACCTTC.